This is a list of T cell receptor beta chains from one sample in a study of T cell changes during pregnancy in multiple sclerosis. Clones were sequenced by immunoSEQ multiplex PCR, and TCRdb holds only the in-frame ones, with some missing. Of about 42,000 clones in the sample, around 92% were seen once. The source material was CD4+ T cells from peripheral blood mononuclear cells, sampled in the second trimester of pregnancy. All receptors derive from a female donor in good health, enrolled as a control in a pregnancy study. CDR3s include the opening cysteine and the closing phenylalanine or tryptophan. The order of the fields is clone size, J gene, D gene, V gene, CDR3 DNA, CDR3 protein. A D gene is named only where the DNA matches it firmly. Not every row has a clone size; where given, it reads once, few, many or a size class.

clone_size: few; j_call: TRBJ2-7; d_call: NA; v_call: TRBV7-2; cdr3_nt: TGTGCCAGCAGCTTAGAGCAGGACTACGAGCAGTACTTC; cdr3_aa: CASSLEQDYEQYF
clone_size: NA; j_call: TRBJ1-2; d_call: NA; v_call: TRBV5-6; cdr3_nt: TGTGCCAGCAGCTTGCGTTTAGCAGGGGCCTATGGCTACACCTTC; cdr3_aa: CASSLRLAGAYGYTF
clone_size: NA; j_call: TRBJ1-2; d_call: TRBD1; v_call: TRBV28; cdr3_nt: TGTGCCAGCAGTTGGGACAGGGGTCATGGCTACACCTTC; cdr3_aa: CASSWDRGHGYTF
clone_size: NA; j_call: TRBJ2-7; d_call: NA; v_call: TRBV27; cdr3_nt: TGTGCCAGCAGTTTAAATCAGGGGGGCTACGAGCAGTACTTC; cdr3_aa: CASSLNQGGYEQYF
clone_size: NA; j_call: TRBJ2-1; d_call: TRBD2; v_call: TRBV11-3; cdr3_nt: TGTGCCAGCAGCTCAACTAGCGGGAGGGCCCACACACACAATGAGCAGTTCTTC; cdr3_aa: CASSSTSGRAHTHNEQFF
clone_size: once; j_call: TRBJ2-3; d_call: NA; v_call: TRBV18; cdr3_nt: TGTGCCAGCTCACCAGTGCGGCACCCCACAGATACGCAGTATTTT; cdr3_aa: CASSPVRHPTDTQYF
clone_size: NA; j_call: TRBJ1-5; d_call: NA; v_call: TRBV2; cdr3_nt: TGTGCCAGCAGGCCAGGAGCTAGCAATCAGCCCCAACATTTT; cdr3_aa: CASRPGASNQPQHF
clone_size: once; j_call: TRBJ1-3; d_call: TRBD1; v_call: TRBV29-1; cdr3_nt: TGCAGCGTTTCAGGGGGCGGAAACACCATATATTTT; cdr3_aa: CSVSGGGNTIYF
clone_size: NA; j_call: TRBJ2-5; d_call: NA; v_call: TRBV5-5; cdr3_nt: TGTGCCAGCAGCCCACGGGCGCGGGGAGAGACCCAGTACTTC; cdr3_aa: CASSPRARGETQYF
clone_size: once; j_call: TRBJ2-1; d_call: NA; v_call: TRBV2; cdr3_nt: TGTGCCAGCAGTGAAGCGCGGGGAGGCATCAATGAGCAGTTCTTC; cdr3_aa: CASSEARGGINEQFF
clone_size: NA; j_call: TRBJ1-1; d_call: TRBD1; v_call: TRBV29-1; cdr3_nt: TGCAGCGTTCCCGATTTGACAGGGGCACCTGAAGCTTTCTTT; cdr3_aa: CSVPDLTGAPEAFF
clone_size: NA; j_call: TRBJ2-7; d_call: NA; v_call: TRBV6-5; cdr3_nt: TGTGCCAGCAGTTACGCCTTGGGCACATCCTACGAGCAGTACTTC; cdr3_aa: CASSYALGTSYEQYF
clone_size: NA; j_call: TRBJ2-2; d_call: NA; v_call: TRBV5-1; cdr3_nt: TGCGCCAGCATGGATCAGGGGGGAACCGGGGAGCTGTTTTTT; cdr3_aa: CASMDQGGTGELFF
clone_size: NA; j_call: TRBJ1-5; d_call: TRBD1; v_call: TRBV7-2; cdr3_nt: TGTGCCAGCAGCTTAAGGGGACAGGGGGCGCCCCAGCATTTT; cdr3_aa: CASSLRGQGAPQHF
clone_size: NA; j_call: TRBJ1-3; d_call: NA; v_call: TRBV5-4; cdr3_nt: TGTGCCAGCAGCTTGGGACAGATCTCTGGAAACACCATATATTTT; cdr3_aa: CASSLGQISGNTIYF